This T cell receptor (beta chain) was obtained from a study of CD4+ T cells in melanoma. Points from the study as a whole: CD8+ T cell, macrophage and B cell function reportedly correlated with neoantigen-specific CD4+ T cells. In melanoma, neoantigen-specific CD4+ T cells reportedly differed in differentiation state.

Comments on this clone: Its cognate antigen is unknown.

This CDR3 is 16 amino acids long. CDR1 is SNHLY, CDR2 FYNNEI, per germline. The junction had 11 bases not matched to a gene; V was cut back by 5 bases and J by 7 bases. Assay used: immunoSEQ multiplex PCR; TCRdb lists only in-frame clones, some missing. The sample consists of about 110,000 clones, 92% of them appearing once. The chain is built from TRBV2 and TRBJ1-1; 12 bases match TRBD1. The sample comprised peripheral blood. The TCR sequence derives from a human donor with melanoma. CDR3 DNA sequence: TGTGCCAGCAGTCATAATCCGGGACAGGGGGCCTTTGAAGCTTTCTTT. It translates to CASSHNPGQGAFEAFF.